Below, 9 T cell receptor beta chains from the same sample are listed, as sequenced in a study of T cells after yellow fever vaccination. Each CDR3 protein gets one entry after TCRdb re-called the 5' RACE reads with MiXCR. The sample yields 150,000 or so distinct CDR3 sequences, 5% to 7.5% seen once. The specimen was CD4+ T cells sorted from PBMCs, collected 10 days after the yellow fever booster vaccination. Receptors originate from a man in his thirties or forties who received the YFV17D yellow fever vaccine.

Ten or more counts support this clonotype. CDR3 in amino acids: CASSLDLSGRAQFF. The CDR3 nucleotides read TGTGCCAGCAGCTTGGATCTTAGCGGGAGGGCCCAGTTCTTC. The rearrangement joins TRBV5-6 to TRBJ2-1; TRBD2 agrees at 11 bases. With V trimmed by 0 bases and J by 13 bases, 6 bases remained unmatched. Germline V gives CDR1 SGHDT, CDR2 YYEEEE. This CDR3 comprises 14 residues.

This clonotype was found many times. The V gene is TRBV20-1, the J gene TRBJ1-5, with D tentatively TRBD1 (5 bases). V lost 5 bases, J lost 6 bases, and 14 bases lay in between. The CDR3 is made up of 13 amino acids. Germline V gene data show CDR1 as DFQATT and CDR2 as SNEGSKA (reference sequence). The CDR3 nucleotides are TGCAGTGCTTCCGACCGGGGGACTCAGCCCCAGCATTTT. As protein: CSASDRGTQPQHF.

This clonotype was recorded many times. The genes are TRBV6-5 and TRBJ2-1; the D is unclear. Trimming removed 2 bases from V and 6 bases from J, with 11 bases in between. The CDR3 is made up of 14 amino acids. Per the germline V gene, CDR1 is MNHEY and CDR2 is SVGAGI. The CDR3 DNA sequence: TGTGCCAGCAGTTACAGCTTGCCTTCCAATGAGCAGTTCTTC. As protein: CASSYSLPSNEQFF.

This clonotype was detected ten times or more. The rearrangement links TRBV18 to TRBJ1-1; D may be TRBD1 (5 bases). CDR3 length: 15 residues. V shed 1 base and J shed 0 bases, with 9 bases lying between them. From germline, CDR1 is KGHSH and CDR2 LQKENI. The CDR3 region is CASSPQTDLNTEAFF. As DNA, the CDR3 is TGTGCCAGCTCACCACAGACAGACCTGAACACTGAAGCTTTCTTT.

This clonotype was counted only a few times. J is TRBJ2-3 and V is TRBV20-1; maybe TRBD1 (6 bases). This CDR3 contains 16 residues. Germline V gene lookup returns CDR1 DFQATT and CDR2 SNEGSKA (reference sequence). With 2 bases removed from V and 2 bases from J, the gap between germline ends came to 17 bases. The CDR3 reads CSARYLRGPVTDTQYF. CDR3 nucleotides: TGCAGTGCTAGATACCTCAGGGGACCCGTCACAGATACGCAGTATTTT.

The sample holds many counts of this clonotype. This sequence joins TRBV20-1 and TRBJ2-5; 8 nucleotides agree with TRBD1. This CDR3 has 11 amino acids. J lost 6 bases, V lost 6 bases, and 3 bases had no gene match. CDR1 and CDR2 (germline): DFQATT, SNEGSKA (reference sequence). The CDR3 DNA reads TGCAGTGCGCGGACAGGGCAGACCCAGTACTTC. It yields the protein CSARTGQTQYF.

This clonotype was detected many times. CDR3: CASSPTGTHEQFF. DNA for the CDR3: TGTGCCAGCAGCCCCACAGGGACCCATGAGCAGTTCTTC. This chain joins TRBV12-3 or TRBV12-4 and TRBJ2-1; tentatively, D is TRBD1 (6 bases). The CDR3 has 13 amino acids. Deletions cut 6 bases from V and 8 bases from J, with 14 bases between.

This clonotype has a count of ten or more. As DNA, the CDR3 is TGCAGTGCCCCCGTCTCCGGAGTCGTGAAGGAGACCCAGTACTTC. Translating it yields CSAPVSGVVKETQYF. The chain links TRBV20-1 to TRBJ2-5; D is ambiguous. The V gene lost 6 bases and the J gene lost 5 bases, with 22 bases spanning the gap. Per the germline V gene, CDR1 is DFQATT and CDR2 is SNEGSKA (reference sequence). The CDR3 has 15 amino acids.

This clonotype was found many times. The DNA of the CDR3 is TGTGCCAGCAGCTTAACCAATGAGCAGTTCTTC. Amino acid sequence: CASSLTNEQFF. The chain employs TRBV7-9 and TRBJ2-1, with D unresolved. The V gene lost 2 bases and the J gene lost 6 bases, with 2 bases spanning the gap. The CDR3 has 11 residues. The germline V gene encodes CDR1 SEHNR and CDR2 FQNEAQ (reference sequence).